A single sample is the source of the 19 T cell receptor beta chains below, sequenced in a study of shared clonotypes between healthy human individuals. Assay: immunoSEQ multiplex PCR; the TCRdb copy retains only in-frame clones and omits some. The sample records roughly 2 million clones, 90% to 95% being singletons. Sequences were obtained from naive CD4+ T cells sorted from blood. Indicated subset: CD45RA+ positively selected. The source of these receptors is a man aged 18 to 30 in good health.

V usage is TRBV11-2 and J usage is TRBJ2-7, with 7 bases matching TRBD2. The germline gives CDR1 SGHAT, CDR2 FQNNGV. This CDR3 is 16 amino acids long. Trimming took 1 base from V and 2 from J; bases not matched to a gene: 8. CDR3 in amino acids: CASSLASGLDPYEQYF. The CDR3 nucleotides are TGTGCCAGCAGCTTAGCATCAGGACTAGACCCCTACGAGCAGTACTTC.

This chain connects TRBV7-9 to TRBJ1-1; D remains unclear. This CDR3 spans 11 amino acids. V gave up 5 bases and J gave up 3 bases, with 4 bases separating them. The germline gives CDR1 SEHNR, CDR2 FQNEAQ (reference sequence). CDR3 nucleotide sequence: TGTGCCAGCAGCCCTGACACTGAAGCTTTCTTT. It yields the protein CASSPDTEAFF.

This clone was counted a single time. The chain has TRBV7-2 and TRBJ2-5; no clear D gene. This CDR3 comprises 14 residues. The germline V gene encodes CDR1 SGHTA and CDR2 FQGNSA. Trimming removed 5 bases from V and 5 bases from J, with 15 bases in between. CDR3 bases: TGTGCCAGCAGCCGCCCCTTTTCCGGGGAGACCCAGTACTTC. Translating gives CASSRPFSGETQYF. Full variable domain (missing parts from reference TRBV7-2 and TRBJ2-5): GAGVSQSPSNKVTEKGKDVELRCDPISGHTALYWYRQSLGQGLEFLIYFQGNSAPDKSGLPSDRFSAERTGGSVSTLTIQRTQQEDSAVYLCASSRPFSGETQYFGPGTRLLVL.

The chain uses TRBV13 and TRBJ2-2; the match to TRBD1 covers 9 bases. Germline values: CDR1 PRHDT, CDR2 FYEKMQ (reference sequence). This CDR3 has 15 amino acids. With 3 bases clipped from V and 5 bases from J, the junction kept 4 bases outside the gene matches. CDR3 nucleotides: TGTGCCAGCAGCTTTGGGACAGGGAAAACCGGGGAGCTGTTTTTT. Protein sequence: CASSFGTGKTGELFF. The complete variable domain, with remaining parts taken from reference TRBV13 and TRBJ2-2, reads AAGVIQSPRHLIKEKRETATLKCYPIPRHDTVYWYQQGPGQDPQFLISFYEKMQSDKGSIPDRFSAQQFSDYHSELNMSSLELGDSALYFCASSFGTGKTGELFFGEGSRLTVL.

The chain carries TRBV7-2 and TRBJ2-2, with D tentatively TRBD1 or TRBD2 (5 bases each). Between the trimmed V and J ends, which lost 5 bases and 7 bases, there was a span of 20 bases. CDR3 size: 16 residues. In germline, CDR1 is SGHTA, CDR2 FQGNSA. The chain's CDR3 is CASSSPTGAGFGELFF. CDR3 nucleotide sequence: TGTGCCAGCAGCAGCCCTACCGGGGCAGGGTTCGGGGAGCTGTTTTTT.

This clone was picked up many times. This sequence joins TRBV30 and TRBJ2-3; the D gene is possibly TRBD1 (5 bases). The V end was cut by 4 bases, the J end by 1 base, with 12 bases between. This CDR3 is 14 amino acids long. Germline assignment: CDR1 GTSNPN and CDR2 SVGIG (reference sequence). CDR3 coding DNA: TGTGCCTGGAATCAGGGAATCGGCACAGATACGCAGTATTTT. Amino acids: CAWNQGIGTDTQYF.

This chain joins TRBV7-2 and TRBJ1-6; the D gene is possibly TRBD1 (6 bases). The CDR3 is 16 amino acids. CDR1 SGHTA and CDR2 FQGNSA come from the germline V gene. The V end lost 7 bases, the J end lost 8 bases, and 21 bases lay between the germline ends. In nucleotides, the CDR3 is TGTGCCAGCAATCGGCGAGCGGGGGCCGAAGATTCACCCCTCCACTTT. Amino acids: CASNRRAGAEDSPLHF.

The CDR3 nucleotides are TGTGCCACCAAAAGGGGGGCCGAGGGCTATGGCTACACCTTC. Translated, it gives CATKRGAEGYGYTF. V gene TRBV6-5 combines with J gene TRBJ1-2; the D gene is possibly TRBD1 (6 bases). The V and J ends lost 10 bases and 4 bases respectively, with 19 bases between them. This CDR3 comprises 14 residues. The germline V gene has CDR1 MNHEY and CDR2 SVGAGI.

V and J are TRBV11-2 and TRBJ1-1; TRBD1 matches 7 bases. V dropped 4 bases and J dropped 4; count of bases not matched to a gene: 9. The CDR3 covers 15 residues. CDR1 is SGHAT, CDR2 FQNNGV, per germline. The DNA of the CDR3 is TGTGCCAGCAGCTCTGCCGACAGGGCTGCCACTGAAGCTTTCTTT. Its protein product is CASSSADRAATEAFF.

The rearrangement uses TRBV7-8 and TRBJ1-4; 8 nucleotides line up with TRBD1. With V trimmed by 5 bases and J by 8 bases, 10 bases remained unmatched. The CDR3 runs to 15 residues. From germline, CDR1 is SGHVS and CDR2 FQNEAQ. CDR3 nucleotide sequence: TGTGCCAGCAGCATTCAAAGGACAGGGAACGAAAAACTGTTTTTT. Its protein is CASSIQRTGNEKLFF.

This chain links TRBV11-2 with TRBJ2-5, with 9 bases matching TRBD2. There are 15 residues in the CDR3. Germline V lookup: CDR1 SGHAT, CDR2 FQNNGV. The V gene end was trimmed by 5 bases and the J gene end by 5 bases; junction bases not matched to a gene: 9. The CDR3, as DNA: TGTGCCAGCAGCGCCCGACTAGCGGTTGAGGAGACCCAGTACTTC. It is translated as CASSARLAVEETQYF.

This clone showed up just a few times. The chain combines TRBV5-1 with TRBJ2-2; 11 bases are shared with TRBD2. This CDR3 contains 16 residues. With 0 bases clipped from V and 4 bases from J, the junction kept 2 bases outside the gene matches. Germline CDR1 is SGHRS and CDR2 is YFSETQ. The CDR3 DNA sequence: TGCGCCAGCAGCTTGGCCGGGACTAGCGGCACCGGGGAGCTGTTTTTT. It yields the protein CASSLAGTSGTGELFF.

This chain joins TRBV6-5 and TRBJ1-1, with D maybe TRBD1 (5 bases). Germline V gene data show CDR1 as MNHEY and CDR2 as SVGAGI. V was shortened by 0 bases and J by 0 bases, with 8 bases between the two germline ends. There are 15 residues in the CDR3. The CDR3 is CASSYSRGMNTEAFF. CDR3 DNA: TGTGCCAGCAGTTACTCGCGGGGGATGAACACTGAAGCTTTCTTT.

The J gene is TRBJ2-5, the V gene TRBV5-5; 13 positions match TRBD2. The V gene end was trimmed by 4 bases and the J gene end by 4 bases; junction bases not matched to a gene: 7. The CDR3 loop spans 16 amino acids. Germline assignment: CDR1 SGHKS and CDR2 YYEKEE (reference sequence). CDR3 protein: CASSDGLAGVAETQYF. The DNA of the CDR3 is TGTGCCAGCAGCGACGGACTAGCGGGAGTAGCAGAGACCCAGTACTTC.

The chain links TRBV13 to TRBJ2-7; TRBD2 aligns across 7 bases. CDR3 size: 13 residues. Trimming took 5 bases from V and 0 from J; bases not matched to a gene: 1. Germline assignment: CDR1 PRHDT and CDR2 FYEKMQ (reference sequence). The CDR3 reads CASSRDYSYEQYF. The CDR3 DNA reads as TGTGCCAGCAGCCGGGACTACTCCTACGAGCAGTACTTC.

The chain links TRBV2 to TRBJ1-2; D is unresolved. Germline V gives CDR1 SNHLY, CDR2 FYNNEI. The length of the CDR3 is 13 residues. Between the trimmed V and J ends, which lost 4 bases and 5 bases, there was a span of 11 bases. CDR3 coding DNA: TGTGCCAGCAGTGTAGTGACACCGTATGGCTACACCTTC. Amino acids: CASSVVTPYGYTF.

This clone was seen just once. The rearrangement joins TRBV5-1 to TRBJ2-7; 9 nucleotides agree with TRBD2. Germline CDR1 and CDR2: SGHRS and YFSETQ. The CDR3 runs 13 residues. The junction had 10 bases not matched to a gene; V was cut back by 4 bases and J by 11 bases. CDR3 sequence reads: CASSKSSGSNEYF. CDR3 nucleotide sequence: TGCGCCAGCAGCAAAAGTAGCGGGAGCAACGAGTACTTC.

This rearrangement joins TRBV9 to TRBJ1-6, with D possibly TRBD1 on 6 matching bases. Germline assignment: CDR1 SGDLS and CDR2 YYNGEE. The CDR3 is 17 amino acids. V was cut by 0 bases and J by 8 bases, with 18 bases left in between. The CDR3 sequence is CASSVAPTGSGDSPLHF. DNA of the CDR3: TGTGCCAGCAGCGTAGCCCCAACAGGGAGCGGGGATTCACCCCTCCACTTT.

The chain's CDR3 is CASRAGTSSPDTQYF. As DNA, the CDR3 is TGCGCCAGCAGAGCCGGGACTAGCAGCCCAGATACGCAGTATTTT. The chain links TRBV4-1 to TRBJ2-3; 9 nucleotides agree with TRBD2. This CDR3 comprises 15 residues. Germline lookup yields CDR1 MGHRA and CDR2 YSYEKL. V shed 6 bases and J 4 bases; nucleotides not matched to a gene: 8.